These T cell receptor beta chains were read from a single sample in a study of blood T cell repertoires in COVID-19. Some clones are missing from TCRdb's copy, which holds only in-frame ones; the method was immunoSEQ multiplex PCR. The sample holds around 110,000 clones, approximately 90% seen once. Sequenced: peripheral blood. These receptor sequences come from a human donor with active COVID-19. The donor label of this sample is uncertain. Both conserved end residues are part of each CDR3. The D gene is left open where the match is weak. Some rows mark clone size as missing; the rest say once, few, many or name a class of expanded clone.

v_call,j_call,clone_size,d_call,cdr3_nt,cdr3_aa
TRBV19,TRBJ2-3,.,TRBD2,TGTGCCAGTAGTATGACTAGCGGGGTTACAGATACGCAGTATTTT,CASSMTSGVTDTQYF
TRBV3-1/TRBV3-2,TRBJ2-7,.,TRBD1,TGTGCCAGCAGGGGACAGATGTACGAGCAGTACTTC,CASRGQMYEQYF
TRBV5-1,TRBJ2-5,.,TRBD2,TGCGCCAGCAGCCCGACTAGCGGTTCAGAGACCCAGTACTTC,CASSPTSGSETQYF
TRBV5-1,TRBJ2-7,many,TRBD2,TGCGCCAGCAGCTTGGTTAGCGGGGGGGCTGACGAGCAGTACTTC,CASSLVSGGADEQYF
TRBV6-2/TRBV6-3,TRBJ2-1,.,TRBD2,TGTGCCAGCAGTGCCTCTCTAGCGGCCGGACACAATGAGCAGTTCTTC,CASSASLAAGHNEQFF
TRBV7-7,TRBJ2-5,.,TRBD2,TGTGCTAGCAGCTTCTCGACTAGCGGGGGGCAGGAGACCCAGTACTTC,CASSFSTSGGQETQYF
TRBV11-2,TRBJ1-1,.,.,TGTGCCAGCAGCTTACCCACAGGGAGCACTGAAGCTTTCTTT,CASSLPTGSTEAFF
TRBV25-1,TRBJ2-2,.,TRBD2,TGTGCCAGCAGTGACAGGAGACTAGCGGGGCTATTCACCGGGGAGCTGTTTTTT,CASSDRRLAGLFTGELFF
TRBV29-1,TRBJ2-7,.,TRBD1,TGCAGCGTCACCGGGACAGGGGCTGTCTACGAGCAGTACTTC,CSVTGTGAVYEQYF
TRBV5-1,TRBJ1-6,.,.,TGCGCCAGCAGCTTGGACGGGGGTTCACCCCTCCACTTT,CASSLDGGSPLHF
TRBV19,TRBJ2-5,.,.,TGTGCCAGTAGTGGCCAGGGGCTTAAGACCCAGTACTTC,CASSGQGLKTQYF
TRBV7-3,TRBJ2-2,once,TRBD2,TGTGCCAGCAGCTCATTAGCGGGGGCCGACACCGGGGAGCTGTTTTTT,CASSSLAGADTGELFF
TRBV4-3,TRBJ2-3,.,TRBD1,TGCGCCAGCAGCCAAGATTACCGGACAGGGGGCACGGATACGCAGTATTTT,CASSQDYRTGGTDTQYF
TRBV3-1/TRBV3-2,TRBJ2-5,.,.,TGTGCCAGCAGCCAAGCGGCAGGGGACGAGACCCAGTACTTC,CASSQAAGDETQYF
TRBV11-2,TRBJ1-2,.,.,TGTGCCAGCAGCTTAGGTACAGGGAGTAACTATGGCTACACCTTC,CASSLGTGSNYGYTF
TRBV28,TRBJ1-1,.,.,TGTGCCAGCAACAGCATGAACACTGAAGCTTTCTTT,CASNSMNTEAFF
TRBV19,TRBJ2-5,.,TRBD1,TGTGCCAGTAGTTCGGACAGGCAAGAGACCCAGTACTTC,CASSSDRQETQYF
TRBV18,TRBJ1-3,.,.,TGTGCCAGCTCACCACCCCGGGGCAGGGGAGTAACTGGAAACACCATATATTTT,CASSPPRGRGVTGNTIYF
TRBV7-9,TRBJ2-7,.,.,TGTGCCAGCAGCTTATCAGGCTCCTACGAGCAGTACTTC,CASSLSGSYEQYF
TRBV7-2,TRBJ2-2,.,.,TGTGCCAGCAGCCTTAGAACCGGGGAGCTGTTTTTT,CASSLRTGELFF
TRBV6-1,TRBJ1-5,few,TRBD1,TGTGCCAGCAGTGAAGCGACAGGGGACTATAGCAATCAGCCCCAGCATTTT,CASSEATGDYSNQPQHF
TRBV7-9,TRBJ1-3,few,.,TGTGCCAGCAGCCAAACAGGTGCCTCTGGAAACACCATATATTTT,CASSQTGASGNTIYF
TRBV29-1,TRBJ1-1,.,.,TGCAGCGTTGATCCCCTCGTCGGGACTGAAGCTTTCTTT,CSVDPLVGTEAFF
TRBV6-5,TRBJ1-1,.,.,TGTGCCAGCAGTTACGGTAGCATGAACACTGAAGCTTTCTTT,CASSYGSMNTEAFF
TRBV5-5,TRBJ2-2,.,TRBD1,TGTGCCAGCAGGAGCTTGGCCTCCGGACAGGTCTACACCGGGGAGCTGTTTTTT,CASRSLASGQVYTGELFF
TRBV24-1,TRBJ1-1,.,TRBD1,TGTGCCACCAGTGACACCTCCAGGGGGCAGAACACTGAAGCTTTCTTT,CATSDTSRGQNTEAFF
TRBV7-3,TRBJ2-1,.,.,TGTGCCAGCAGCTTAATCGCGGTAGAGCGCGATGAGCAGTTCTTC,CASSLIAVERDEQFF
TRBV5-1,TRBJ1-1,.,.,TGCGCCAGCCACTCGGGGGGCATGAACACTGAAGCTTTCTTT,CASHSGGMNTEAFF
TRBV13,TRBJ2-7,once,TRBD2,TGTGCCAGCAGCTTCGGTCCTAGCGGGGGAAGGAGGGAGCAGTACTTC,CASSFGPSGGRREQYF
TRBV5-1,TRBJ1-1,.,.,TGCGCCAGCGGCTCAGGGTTGGATGAAGCTTTCTTT,CASGSGLDEAFF
TRBV7-8,TRBJ2-5,.,TRBD2,TGTGCCAGCAGCTTAGGTACTGGACTAGCGGGGGCCTCATACCAAGAGACCCAGTACTTC,CASSLGTGLAGASYQETQYF
TRBV5-4,TRBJ2-7,.,.,TGTGCCAGCAGCTCCACACAGGCCTACGAGCAGTACTTC,CASSSTQAYEQYF
TRBV2,TRBJ1-4,.,.,TGTGCCAGCAGTGAGGACATTTATGAGGAACTGTTTTTT,CASSEDIYEELFF
TRBV5-1,TRBJ2-3,.,.,TGCGCCAGCAGCATACTTTCCGGGACTCCTAGCACAGATACGCAGTATTTT,CASSILSGTPSTDTQYF
TRBV2,TRBJ2-4,.,TRBD1,TGTGCCAGCAGTGGAACCCGGGACAGGGTTCTAGCCAAAAACATTCAGTACTTC,CASSGTRDRVLAKNIQYF
TRBV7-6,TRBJ1-4,once,.,TGTGCCAGCAGCCTCCTGGGGGGGGCTAATGAAAAACTGTTTTTT,CASSLLGGANEKLFF
TRBV18,TRBJ2-5,.,TRBD2,TGTGCCAGCTCACCCGTGTCCGGCGGCGCGGGGGGAGAGACCCAGTACTTC,CASSPVSGGAGGETQYF
TRBV28,TRBJ2-3,.,TRBD2,TGTGCCAGCAGTTTCCCCCCTAGCGGGGGCCACACCTTTAGCACAGATACGCAGTATTTT,CASSFPPSGGHTFSTDTQYF
TRBV5-1,TRBJ2-3,.,.,TGCGCCAGCTCCCGGGACACAACTAGCACAGATACGCAGTATTTT,CASSRDTTSTDTQYF
TRBV25-1,TRBJ1-5,.,.,TGTGCCAGCAGTGAAGAGGAGGTGACGAATCAGCCCCAGCATTTT,CASSEEEVTNQPQHF
TRBV2,TRBJ2-7,.,TRBD2,TGTGCCAGCACCTCAGGCGGGGGGCTCTACGAGCAGTACTTC,CASTSGGGLYEQYF
TRBV5-1,TRBJ2-5,once,.,TGCGCCAGCAGCTTGGGGGGCGGAGAGACCCAGTACTTC,CASSLGGGETQYF
TRBV21-1,TRBJ1-2,.,.,TGTGCCAGCAGCAAACGAGGGATGCATGGCTACACCTTC,CASSKRGMHGYTF
TRBV7-2,TRBJ1-4,.,.,TGTGCCAGCAGCTTCGTGGGCAGTAAACTGTTTTTT,CASSFVGSKLFF
TRBV7-2,TRBJ2-1,.,TRBD2,TGTGCCAGCGCCCCGGGACTAGCTGGCAATGAGCAGTTCTTC,CASAPGLAGNEQFF
TRBV9,TRBJ2-2,.,TRBD1,TGTGCCAGCAGCGCAAGGACAGGCGCGAACACCGGGGAGCTGTTTTTT,CASSARTGANTGELFF